This T cell receptor beta chain was obtained from a study of T cell responses to AZD1222 COVID-19 vaccine. This table comes from immunoSEQ multiplex PCR, and its TCRdb copy is limited to in-frame clones, with some not included. The sample includes about 160,000 clones, 90% to 95% seen only once; the top ten take 1.3%. V was cut by 1 base and J by 7 bases, with 11 bases left in between. The germline V gene has CDR1 SGHDN and CDR2 FVKESK. The CDR3 sequence is 15 residues long. The specimen comprised peripheral blood, sampled on day 0 of AZD1222 vaccination. The chain combines TRBV14 with TRBJ1-6; D ambiguous. The receptor was derived from an adult in good health. The CDR3 coding sequence is TGTGCCAGCAGCCAAGTTGTCGGATTAAATTCACCCCTCCACTTT. It specifies CASSQVVGLNSPLHF. Looking up the rest from reference TRBV14 and TRBJ1-6 gives the full variable domain: EAGVTQFPSHSVIEKGQTVTLRCDPISGHDNLYWYRRVMGKEIKFLLHFVKESKQDESGMPNNRFLAERTGGTYSTLKVQPAELEDSGVYFCASSQVVGLNSPLHFGNGTRLTVT.